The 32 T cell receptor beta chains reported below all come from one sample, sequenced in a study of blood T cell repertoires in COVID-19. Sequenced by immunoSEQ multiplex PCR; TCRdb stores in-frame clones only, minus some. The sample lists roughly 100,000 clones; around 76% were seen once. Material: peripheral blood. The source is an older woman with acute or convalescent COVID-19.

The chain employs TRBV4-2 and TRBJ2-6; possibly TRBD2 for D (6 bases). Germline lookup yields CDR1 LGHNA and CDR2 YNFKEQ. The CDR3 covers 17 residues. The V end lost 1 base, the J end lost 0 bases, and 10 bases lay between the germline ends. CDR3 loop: CASSQGDSHSGANVLTF. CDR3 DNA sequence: TGTGCCAGCAGCCAAGGGGACTCTCACTCTGGGGCCAACGTCCTGACTTTC.

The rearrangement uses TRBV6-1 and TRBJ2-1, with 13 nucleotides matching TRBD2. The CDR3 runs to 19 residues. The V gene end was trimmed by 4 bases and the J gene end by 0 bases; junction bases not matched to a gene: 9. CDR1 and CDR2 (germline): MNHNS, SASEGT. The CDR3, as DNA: TGTGCCAGCAGTGGTGAGGGACTAGCGGGGCATAGCTCCTACAATGAGCAGTTCTTC. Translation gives CASSGEGLAGHSSYNEQFF.

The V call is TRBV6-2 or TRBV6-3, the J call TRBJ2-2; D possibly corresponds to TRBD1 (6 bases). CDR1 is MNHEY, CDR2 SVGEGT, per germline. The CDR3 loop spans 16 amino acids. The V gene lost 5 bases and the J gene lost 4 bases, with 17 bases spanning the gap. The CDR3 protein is CASSPSRGRVTGELFF. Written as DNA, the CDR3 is TGTGCCAGCAGTCCGTCCAGGGGTCGCGTCACCGGGGAGCTGTTTTTT.

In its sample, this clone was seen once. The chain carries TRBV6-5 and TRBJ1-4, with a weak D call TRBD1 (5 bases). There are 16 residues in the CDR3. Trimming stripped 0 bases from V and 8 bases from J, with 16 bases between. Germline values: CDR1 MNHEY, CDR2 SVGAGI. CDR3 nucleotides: TGTGCCAGCAGTTACTCGACGGCAGGGTGGGAAGAAAAACTGTTTTTT. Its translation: CASSYSTAGWEEKLFF.

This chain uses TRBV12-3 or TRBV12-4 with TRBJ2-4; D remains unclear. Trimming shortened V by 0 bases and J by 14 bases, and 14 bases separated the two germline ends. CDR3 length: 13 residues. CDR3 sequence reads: CASSLAGQILKYF. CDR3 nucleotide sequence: TGTGCCAGCAGTTTAGCGGGCCAGATCCTAAAGTACTTC.

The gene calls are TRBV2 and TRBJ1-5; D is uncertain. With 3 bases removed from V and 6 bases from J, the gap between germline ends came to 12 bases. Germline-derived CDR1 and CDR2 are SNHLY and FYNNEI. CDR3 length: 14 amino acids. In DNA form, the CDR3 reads TGTGCCAGCAGTGACGGGGTTTCGGTTCAGCCCCAGCATTTT. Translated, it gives CASSDGVSVQPQHF.

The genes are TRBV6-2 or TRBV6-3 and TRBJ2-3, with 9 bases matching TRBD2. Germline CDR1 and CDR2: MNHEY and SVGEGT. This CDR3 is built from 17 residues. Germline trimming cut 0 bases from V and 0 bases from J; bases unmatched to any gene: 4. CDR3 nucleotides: TGTGCCAGCAGTTACTCTCGGACTAGCGTTAGCACAGATACGCAGTATTTT. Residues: CASSYSRTSVSTDTQYF.

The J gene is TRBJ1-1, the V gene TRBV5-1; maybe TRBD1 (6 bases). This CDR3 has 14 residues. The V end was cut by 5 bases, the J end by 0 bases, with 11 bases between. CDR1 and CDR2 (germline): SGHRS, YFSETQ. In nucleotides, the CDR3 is TGCGCCAGCAGTATTCAGGGGCTGAACACTGAAGCTTTCTTT. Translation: CASSIQGLNTEAFF.

The CDR3 sequence: CASSSREGVGGNQPQHF. CDR3 coding DNA: TGTGCCAGCAGCTCCCGGGAGGGGGTGGGCGGCAATCAGCCCCAGCATTTT. The V and J genes are TRBV5-5 and TRBJ1-5, with D perhaps TRBD1 (6 bases). Germline V gene data show CDR1 as SGHKS and CDR2 as YYEKEE (reference sequence). The length of the CDR3 is 17 residues. The germline V and J ends were trimmed by 3 bases and 2 bases, with 18 bases remaining between them.

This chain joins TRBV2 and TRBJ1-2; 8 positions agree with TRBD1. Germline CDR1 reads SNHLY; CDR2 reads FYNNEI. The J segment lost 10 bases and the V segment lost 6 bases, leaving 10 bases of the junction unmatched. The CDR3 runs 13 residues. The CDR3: CASSVDRGVDYTF. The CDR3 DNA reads TGTGCCAGCAGCGTAGACAGGGGAGTGGACTACACCTTC.

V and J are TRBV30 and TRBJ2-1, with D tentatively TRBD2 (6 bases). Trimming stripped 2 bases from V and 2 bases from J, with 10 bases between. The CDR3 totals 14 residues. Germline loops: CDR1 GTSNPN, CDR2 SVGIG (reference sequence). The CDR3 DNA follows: TGTGCCTGGAGTCCGGGACTCCCCTACAATGAGCAGTTCTTC. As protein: CAWSPGLPYNEQFF.

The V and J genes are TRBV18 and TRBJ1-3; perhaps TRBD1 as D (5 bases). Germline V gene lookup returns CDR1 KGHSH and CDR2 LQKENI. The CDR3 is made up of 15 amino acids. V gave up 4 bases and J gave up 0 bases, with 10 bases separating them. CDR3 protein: CASSQDRFSGNTIYF. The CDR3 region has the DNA TGTGCCAGCTCACAAGACAGATTCTCTGGAAACACCATATATTTT.

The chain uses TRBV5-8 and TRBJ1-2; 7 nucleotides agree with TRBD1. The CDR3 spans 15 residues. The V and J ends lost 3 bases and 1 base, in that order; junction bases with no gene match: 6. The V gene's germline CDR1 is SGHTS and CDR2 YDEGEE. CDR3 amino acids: CASSYRAGGNYGYTF. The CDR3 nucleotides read TGTGCCAGCAGCTACAGGGCAGGGGGTAACTATGGCTACACCTTC.

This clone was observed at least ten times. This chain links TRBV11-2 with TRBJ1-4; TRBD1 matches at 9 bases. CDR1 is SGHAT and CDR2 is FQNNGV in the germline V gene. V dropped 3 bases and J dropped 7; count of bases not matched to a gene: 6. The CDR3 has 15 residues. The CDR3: CASSFGTGMGEKLFF. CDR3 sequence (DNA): TGTGCCAGCAGCTTCGGGACAGGGATGGGTGAAAAACTGTTTTTT.

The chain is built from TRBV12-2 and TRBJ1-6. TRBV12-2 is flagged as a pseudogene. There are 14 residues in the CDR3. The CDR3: CASGSSSYNSPLHF. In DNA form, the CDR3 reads TGTGCAAGTGGTAGTAGCTCCTATAATTCACCCCTCCACTTT.

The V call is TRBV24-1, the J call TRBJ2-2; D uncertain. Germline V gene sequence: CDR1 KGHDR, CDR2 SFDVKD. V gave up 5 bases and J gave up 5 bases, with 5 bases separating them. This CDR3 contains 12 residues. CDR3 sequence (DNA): TGTGCCACCAGTGGTGTAACCGGGGAGCTGTTTTTT. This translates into CATSGVTGELFF.

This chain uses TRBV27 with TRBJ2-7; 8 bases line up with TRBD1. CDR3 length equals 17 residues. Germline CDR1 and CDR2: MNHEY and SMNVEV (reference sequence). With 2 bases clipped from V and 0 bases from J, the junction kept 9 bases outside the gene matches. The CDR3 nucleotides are TGTGCCAGCAGTTTACGACAGGGGCTCCTCAGCTCCTACGAGCAGTACTTC. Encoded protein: CASSLRQGLLSSYEQYF.

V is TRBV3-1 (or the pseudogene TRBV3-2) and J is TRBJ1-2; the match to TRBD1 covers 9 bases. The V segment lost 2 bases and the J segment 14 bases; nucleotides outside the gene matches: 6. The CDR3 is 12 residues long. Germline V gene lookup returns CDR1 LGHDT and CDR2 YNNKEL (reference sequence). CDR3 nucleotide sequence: TGTGCCAGCAGCCAACAGAGACAGGGGGAGACCTTC. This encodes CASSQQRQGETF.

Here the CDR3 reads CASFSRWVGPGWEQYF. For the CDR3, the DNA is TGCGCCAGCTTTAGCCGTTGGGTGGGCCCGGGGTGGGAGCAGTACTTC. V is TRBV5-1 and J is TRBJ2-7; D possibly corresponds to TRBD2 (5 bases). The CDR3 covers 16 residues. CDR1 and CDR2 from the germline V gene are SGHRS and YFSETQ. The V gene lost 7 bases and the J gene lost 7 bases, with 27 bases spanning the gap.

In DNA form, the CDR3 reads TGTGCCAGCAGTGAACAGGGCGGCAATCAGCCCCAGCATTTT. Its translation is CASSEQGGNQPQHF. The chain uses TRBV6-1 and TRBJ1-5; TRBD1 is a possible D gene (5 bases). There are 14 residues in the CDR3. Germline V gives CDR1 MNHNS, CDR2 SASEGT. The germline V and J ends were trimmed by 2 bases and 2 bases, with 7 bases remaining between them.

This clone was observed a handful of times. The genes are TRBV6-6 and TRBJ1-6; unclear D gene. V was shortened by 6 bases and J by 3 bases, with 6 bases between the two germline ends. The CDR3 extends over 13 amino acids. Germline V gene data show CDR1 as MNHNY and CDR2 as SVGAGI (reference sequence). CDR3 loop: CASSPLYNSPLHF. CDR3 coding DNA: TGTGCCAGCAGCCCCCTCTATAATTCACCCCTCCACTTT.

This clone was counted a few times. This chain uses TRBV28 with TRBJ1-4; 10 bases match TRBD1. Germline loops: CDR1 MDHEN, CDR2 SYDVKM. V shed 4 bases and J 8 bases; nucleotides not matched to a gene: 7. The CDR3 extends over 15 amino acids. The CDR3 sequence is CASSSLTGGDEKLFF. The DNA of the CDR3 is TGTGCCAGCAGTTCCTTGACAGGGGGCGACGAAAAACTGTTTTTT.

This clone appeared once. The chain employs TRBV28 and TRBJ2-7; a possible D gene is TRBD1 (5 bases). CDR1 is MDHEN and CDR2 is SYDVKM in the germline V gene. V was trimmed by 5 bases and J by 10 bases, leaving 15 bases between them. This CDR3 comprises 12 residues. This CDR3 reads CASSLQQVGQYF. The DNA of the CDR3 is TGTGCCAGCAGTCTCCAACAGGTCGGCCAGTACTTC.

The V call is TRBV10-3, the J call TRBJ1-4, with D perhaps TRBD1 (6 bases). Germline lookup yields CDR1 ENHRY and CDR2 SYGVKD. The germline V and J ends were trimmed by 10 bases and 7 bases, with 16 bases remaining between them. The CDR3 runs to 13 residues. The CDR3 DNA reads TGTGCCACGAACAGGGAAAAGGGTGAAAAACTGTTTTTT. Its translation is CATNREKGEKLFF.

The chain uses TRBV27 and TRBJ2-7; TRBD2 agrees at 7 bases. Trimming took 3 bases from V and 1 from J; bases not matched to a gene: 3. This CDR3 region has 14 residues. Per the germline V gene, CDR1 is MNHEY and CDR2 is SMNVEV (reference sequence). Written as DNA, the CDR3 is TGTGCCAGCAGTTTTCGGACTAGATCCTACGAGCAGTACTTC. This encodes CASSFRTRSYEQYF.

The CDR3 bases are TGTGCCAGCAGTGGACTAGCGGGTCGCCAGTTCTTC. Protein product: CASSGLAGRQFF. The chain employs TRBV28 and TRBJ2-1; 11 nucleotides align to TRBD2. The V gene end was trimmed by 5 bases and the J gene end by 13 bases; junction bases not matched to a gene: 4. Germline V lookup: CDR1 MDHEN, CDR2 SYDVKM. The length of the CDR3 is 12 residues.

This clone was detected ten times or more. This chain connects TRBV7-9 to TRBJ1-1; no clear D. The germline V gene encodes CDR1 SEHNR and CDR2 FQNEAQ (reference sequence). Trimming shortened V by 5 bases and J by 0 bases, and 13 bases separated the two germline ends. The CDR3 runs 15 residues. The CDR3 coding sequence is TGTGCCAGCAGCCGTCGGGTCGGAGTGAACACTGAAGCTTTCTTT. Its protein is CASSRRVGVNTEAFF.

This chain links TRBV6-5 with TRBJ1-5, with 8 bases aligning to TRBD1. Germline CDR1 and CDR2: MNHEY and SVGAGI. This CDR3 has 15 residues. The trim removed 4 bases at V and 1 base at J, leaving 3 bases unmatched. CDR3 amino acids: CASSWTGMSNQPQHF. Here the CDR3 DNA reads TGTGCCAGCAGTTGGACAGGGATGAGCAATCAGCCCCAGCATTTT.

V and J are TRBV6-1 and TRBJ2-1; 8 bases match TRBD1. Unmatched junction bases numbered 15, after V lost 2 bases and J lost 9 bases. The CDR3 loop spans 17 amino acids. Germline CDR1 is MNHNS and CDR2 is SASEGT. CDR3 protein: CASSEPLMGQGASEQFF. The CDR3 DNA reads TGTGCCAGCAGTGAACCCCTCATGGGCCAGGGGGCTTCTGAGCAGTTCTTC.

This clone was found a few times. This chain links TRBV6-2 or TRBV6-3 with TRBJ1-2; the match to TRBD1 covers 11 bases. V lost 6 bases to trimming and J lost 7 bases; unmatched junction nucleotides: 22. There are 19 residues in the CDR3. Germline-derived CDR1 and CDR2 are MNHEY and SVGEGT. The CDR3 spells CASSPLTGGQGAARSGYTF. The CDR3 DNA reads TGTGCCAGCAGCCCTCTCACCGGTGGACAGGGGGCCGCCCGGTCTGGCTACACCTTC.

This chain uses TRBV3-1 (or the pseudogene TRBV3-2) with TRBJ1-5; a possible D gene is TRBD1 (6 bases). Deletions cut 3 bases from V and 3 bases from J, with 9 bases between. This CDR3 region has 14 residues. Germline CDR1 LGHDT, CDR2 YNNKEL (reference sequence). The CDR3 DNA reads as TGTGCCAGCAGCCATGGACAGTACAATCAGCCCCAGCATTTT. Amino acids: CASSHGQYNQPQHF.

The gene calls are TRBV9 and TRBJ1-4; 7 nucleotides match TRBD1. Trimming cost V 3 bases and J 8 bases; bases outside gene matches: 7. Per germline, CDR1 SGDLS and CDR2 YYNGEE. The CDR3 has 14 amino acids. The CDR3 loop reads CASSGRDRDEKLFF. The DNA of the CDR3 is TGTGCCAGCAGCGGCCGGGACAGAGACGAAAAACTGTTTTTT.